The TCR beta chain described here comes from a study of graft-versus-host responses after intestinal transplantation. The overall study: Anti-thymocyte globulin induction was given to all recipients, followed by tacrolimus and steroids for two to four years.

Whole-study results and caveats: In patients with graft-donor T cell macrochimerism, allograft graft-versus-host to host-versus-graft clonal ratios were high. GvH clones turned up in recipient marrow; some had shown up first in ileum or blood.

Data came from immunoSEQ multiplex PCR; TCRdb stores just in-frame clones and leaves some out. Of 30,000 to 40,000 clones listed, roughly four fifths are singletons. Germline-derived CDR1 and CDR2 are LNHDA and SQIVND (reference sequence). V shed 2 bases and J shed 3 bases, with 15 bases lying between them. The CDR3 totals 16 residues. On this clone itself: The antigen remains undetermined.

Sample: PBMCs, taken around 1,000 days after transplant. This TCR came from a human patient who received an intestinal transplant, so some T cells may come from the graft donor. The chain is built from TRBV19 and TRBJ2-3, with a weak D call TRBD2 (6 bases). The CDR3 sequence is CASSIYFRDSTDTQYF. The CDR3 bases are TGTGCCAGTAGTATATACTTCCGGGACTCAACAGATACGCAGTATTTT.